This TCR beta chain was retrieved from a study of response to subunit inactivated influenza vaccine. General study points: Each seasonal influenza vaccination recruits few new T cells, the authors suggested.

This clonotype was seen a few times. Its antigen remains unknown. Germline is not matched at one junction end, which may reflect a read error. Germline lookup yields CDR1 DFQATT and CDR2 SNEGSKA (reference sequence). The CDR3 consists of 16 residues. TCRdb passed the RT-PCR reads through MiXCR, listing each CDR3 protein once. The sample includes about 160,000 distinct CDR3 sequences, approximately 10% of them seen just once. The starting material was non-naive T cells sorted from PBMCs, obtained roughly 48 days after vaccination. The source of this sequence is a man aged 50 or older who received an inactivated influenza vaccine. J is TRBJ2-5 and V is TRBV20-1, with 7 bases fitting TRBD2. The CDR3 sequence: CSASTSVVAHHETQYF. CDR3 coding DNA: TGCAGTGCTAGTACTAGCGTGGTGGCCCACCACGAGACCCAGTACTTC.